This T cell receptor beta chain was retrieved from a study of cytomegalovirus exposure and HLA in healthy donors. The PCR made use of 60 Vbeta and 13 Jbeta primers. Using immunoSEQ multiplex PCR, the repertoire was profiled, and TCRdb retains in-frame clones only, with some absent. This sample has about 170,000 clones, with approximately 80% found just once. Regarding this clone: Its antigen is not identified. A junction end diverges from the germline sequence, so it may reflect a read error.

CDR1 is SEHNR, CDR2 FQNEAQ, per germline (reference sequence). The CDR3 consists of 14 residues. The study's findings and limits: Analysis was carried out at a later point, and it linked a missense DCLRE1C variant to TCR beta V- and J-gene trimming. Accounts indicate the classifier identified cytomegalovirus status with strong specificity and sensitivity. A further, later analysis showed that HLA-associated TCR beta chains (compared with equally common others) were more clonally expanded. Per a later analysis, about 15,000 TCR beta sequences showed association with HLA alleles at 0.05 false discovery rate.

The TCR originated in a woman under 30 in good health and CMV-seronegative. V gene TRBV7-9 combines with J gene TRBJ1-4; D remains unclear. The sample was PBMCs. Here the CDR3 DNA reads TGTTCCAGCAGCTTAAGAGTAGGCGGTGAAAAACTGTTTTTT. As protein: CSSSLRVGGEKLFF.